The 3 T cell receptor beta chains listed next were all sequenced from one sample in a study of regulatory T cells in long-lasting Graves disease. Time point here: persistent/refractory GD, antithyroid drugs over 5 years with positive TRAb. With RNA extracted from PBMCs as input, the TCR library was made. To make TCR beta libraries, researchers used iRepertoire HTBI primers and Arm-PCR of CDR3 regions. TCRdb recomputed calls from the multiplex PCR reads with MiXCR, one row per CDR3 protein. The sample carries roughly 450,000 distinct CDR3 sequences, about 22% recorded once. The sample in question was peripheral blood mononuclear cells (PBMCs), obtained when the disease was refractory, from a patient treated with antithyroid drugs. The source is a female donor with Graves disease.

In this sample, this clonotype turned up many times. This chain links TRBV6-5 with TRBJ1-1; perhaps TRBD1 as D (6 bases). Germline CDR1 is MNHEY and CDR2 is SVGAGI. Trimming stripped 4 bases from V and 1 base from J, with 25 bases between. The CDR3 loop spans 19 amino acids. CDR3 coding DNA: TGTGCCAGCAGTTCAGCCCTAACCCTACCGGGACACAGGAACACTGAAGCTTTCTTT. As protein: CASSSALTLPGHRNTEAFF.

This chain uses TRBV6-1 with TRBJ1-3, with D tentatively TRBD1 (5 bases). V lost 8 bases and J lost 3, with 23 bases in between. The CDR3 loop spans 17 amino acids. Germline CDR1 reads MNHNS; CDR2 reads SASEGT. DNA for the CDR3: TGTGCCAGCGGGACTTTCTTAACGCAGGGAGGTGGAAACACCATATATTTT. Its protein product is CASGTFLTQGGGNTIYF.

Only one count was recorded for this clonotype. A much more abundant neighbour one base away suggests this may be a read error. This likely comes from a read error, as the CDR3 has no conserved phenylalanine or tryptophan at its end. The rearrangement uses TRBV25-1 and TRBJ1-5, with a tentative D call TRBD1 (5 bases). This CDR3 contains 12 residues. Germline V gene sequence: CDR1 MGHDK, CDR2 SYGVNS. Trimming cost V 8 bases and J 4 bases, with 9 bases left between them. The DNA for the CDR3 is TGTGCCAGCGGGACCGCAAATCAGCCCCAGCATCTT. It codes for CASGTANQPQHL.